This entry lists 26 T cell receptor beta chains sequenced from one sample in a study of Graves' ophthalmopathy and Graves' hyperthyroidism. Amplified material comprised TCR beta CDR3 regions derived from RNA transcripts. The first-round RT-PCR employed HTBI primers together with the Qiagen OneStep RT-PCR kit. A multiplex PCR was then performed as the second round. TCRdb redid the calling of the multiplex PCR reads with MiXCR, one entry per CDR3 protein. The sample has roughly 400,000 distinct CDR3 sequences; 18% are singletons. Sequencing used peripheral blood. The receptor source for this set is a woman aged 18-29 years with Graves' ophthalmopathy.

This clonotype was found many times. The V gene is TRBV11-1, the J gene TRBJ2-3, with 8 bases lining up with TRBD2. Germline lookup yields CDR1 SGHAT and CDR2 FQDESV (reference sequence). Trimming removed 5 bases from V and 2 bases from J; junction bases left unmatched: 9. This CDR3 contains 16 residues. The CDR3 region has the DNA TGTGCCAGCAGCCCCGGGAGGGCTTTGGACACAGATACGCAGTATTTT. Translated: CASSPGRALDTDTQYF.

This clonotype was seen at least ten times. CDR3 loop: CASDPRGGYEQYF. The CDR3 DNA reads TGTGCCAGCGATCCCCGAGGGGGGTACGAGCAGTACTTC. This sequence joins TRBV6-2 or TRBV6-3 and TRBJ2-7, with D tentatively TRBD1 or TRBD2 (6 bases each). Trimming took off 8 bases at V and 4 bases at J, with 15 bases between the two ends. The CDR3 runs to 13 residues. Looked up from germline, CDR1 is MNHEY and CDR2 is SVGEGT.

The rearrangement links TRBV12-3 or TRBV12-4 to TRBJ2-5; TRBD1 matches 8 bases. Trimming took 7 bases from V and 1 from J; bases not matched to a gene: 5. This CDR3 contains 14 residues. The DNA for the CDR3 is TGTGCCAGCAAAGACAGGGGTCTCCAAGAGACCCAGTACTTC. Protein product: CASKDRGLQETQYF.

This clonotype has ten or more counts. The gene calls are TRBV6-5 and TRBJ2-2, with D maybe TRBD1 (6 bases). Germline V gene sequence: CDR1 MNHEY, CDR2 SVGAGI. The CDR3 is made up of 15 amino acids. The ends were cut back, 0 bases at V and 5 bases at J, with 10 bases in the middle. CDR3 residues: CASSYSGGRTGELFF. CDR3 in DNA: TGTGCCAGCAGTTACTCTGGGGGCCGGACCGGGGAGCTGTTTTTT.

The CDR3 loop reads CASRNSGRFTGFPYEQYF. The DNA of the CDR3 is TGTGCCAGCAGGAATAGCGGGAGGTTTACCGGTTTCCCATACGAGCAGTACTTC. The chain employs TRBV28 and TRBJ2-7, with 10 bases aligning to TRBD2. The CDR3 extends over 18 amino acids. Germline CDR1 is MDHEN and CDR2 is SYDVKM. J was trimmed by 4 bases and V by 6 bases; bases with no gene match: 18. Together with reference TRBV28 and TRBJ2-7, the CDR3 gives the full variable domain: DVKVTQSSRYLVKRTGEKVFLECVQDMDHENMFWYRQDPGLGLRLIYFSYDVKMKEKGDIPEGYSVSREKKERFSLILESASTNQTSMYLCASRNSGRFTGFPYEQYFGPGTRLTVT.

This clonotype was counted a single time. The CDR3 is CASSLGGESNQPQHF. The CDR3 DNA is TGTGCCAGCAGCTTAGGTGGGGAAAGCAATCAGCCCCAGCATTTT. This chain connects TRBV11-2 to TRBJ1-5, with D uncertain. CDR3 length: 15 amino acids. Trimming shortened V by 1 base and J by 1 base, and 8 bases separated the two germline ends. Germline CDR1 reads SGHAT; CDR2 reads FQNNGV.

This clonotype was seen at least ten times. Written as DNA, the CDR3 is TGTGCCAGCAGTTTAAAGCAGGCGGGGGGTTACGAGCAGTACTTC. Translation: CASSLKQAGGYEQYF. V and J are TRBV28 and TRBJ2-7; 8 bases align to TRBD2. Losses at the gene ends were 2 bases for V and 4 bases for J; bases not matched to a gene: 7. This CDR3 is built from 15 residues. Germline V lookup: CDR1 MDHEN, CDR2 SYDVKM.

The chain couples TRBV20-1 to TRBJ1-1; maybe TRBD1 (5 bases). CDR1 is DFQATT, CDR2 SNEGSKA, per germline (reference sequence). The V end lost 4 bases, the J end lost 5 bases, and 11 bases lay between the germline ends. CDR3 size: 12 residues. The CDR3 spells CSATRAGTEAFF. The CDR3 coding sequence is TGCAGTGCTACCAGGGCTGGGACTGAAGCTTTCTTT.

The chain carries TRBV6-1 and TRBJ1-4; no definite D call. Germline V gene data show CDR1 as MNHNS and CDR2 as SASEGT. This CDR3 region has 15 residues. The V and J ends lost 5 bases and 7 bases respectively, with 17 bases between them. The CDR3 here is CASSLDSGGGEKLFF. Here the CDR3 DNA reads TGTGCCAGCAGTCTTGACTCCGGCGGCGGTGAAAAACTGTTTTTT.

This clonotype was seen at least ten times. J is TRBJ1-6 and V is TRBV7-9, with D tentatively TRBD1 (5 bases). Germline values: CDR1 SEHNR, CDR2 FQNEAQ (reference sequence). The V end was cut by 5 bases, the J end by 10 bases, with 12 bases between. The CDR3 sequence is 13 residues long. The CDR3 loop reads CASSQTGDSPLHF. DNA for the CDR3: TGTGCCAGCAGCCAGACGGGGGACTCACCCCTCCACTTT. The variable domain in full, with the rest retrieved from reference TRBV7-9 and TRBJ1-6, is DTGVSQNPRHKITKRGQNVTFRCDPISEHNRLYWYRQTLGQGPEFLTYFQNEAQLEKSRLLSDRFSAERPKGSFSTLEIQRTEQGDSAMYLCASSQTGDSPLHFGNGTRLTVT.

This clonotype appeared many times. The CDR3 nucleotides are TGTGCCAGCGGAAAGCCTCAGGGGAACACTGAAGCTTTCTTT. This codes for CASGKPQGNTEAFF. The V and J genes are TRBV28 and TRBJ1-1, with D perhaps TRBD1 (5 bases). The CDR3 is 14 amino acids. Trimming took off 8 bases at V and 1 base at J, with 14 bases between the two ends. Germline-derived CDR1 and CDR2 are MDHEN and SYDVKM. Full variable domain (rest looked up from reference TRBV28 and TRBJ1-1): DVKVTQSSRYLVKRTGEKVFLECVQDMDHENMFWYRQDPGLGLRLIYFSYDVKMKEKGDIPEGYSVSREKKERFSLILESASTNQTSMYLCASGKPQGNTEAFFGQGTRLTVV.

In its sample, this clonotype was seen many times. The chain recombines TRBV3-1 with TRBJ1-1; D gene unclear. Germline CDR1 LGHDT, CDR2 YNNKEL (reference sequence). V shed 3 bases and J shed 1 base, with 9 bases lying between them. This CDR3 spans 14 amino acids. The DNA for the CDR3 is TGTGCCAGCAGCCAGGGAAAAGGGAACACTGAAGCTTTCTTT. This sequence encodes CASSQGKGNTEAFF.

The sample holds many counts of this clonotype. This chain connects TRBV12-3 or TRBV12-4 to TRBJ2-7, with TRBD2 identical over 7 bases. The CDR3 covers 15 residues. V lost 8 bases to trimming and J lost 0 bases; unmatched junction nucleotides: 10. CDR3 sequence (DNA): TGTGCCAGCGGGAGGGATGGGGGTGGCTCCTACGAGCAGTACTTC. It yields the protein CASGRDGGGSYEQYF.

This clonotype was seen at least ten times. This rearrangement joins TRBV6-4 to TRBJ1-1; D gene uncertain. With 7 bases removed from V and 4 bases from J, the gap between germline ends came to 25 bases. CDR3 size: 17 residues. From germline, CDR1 is MRHNA and CDR2 SNTAGT. CDR3 coding DNA: TGTGCCAGCACCGAAACCTCCGCCCGGGCAAGAAGCACTGAAGCTTTCTTT. Protein product: CASTETSARARSTEAFF.

This clonotype was seen many times. The rearrangement links TRBV29-1 to TRBJ1-3; unclear D gene. Trimming cost V 0 bases and J 1 base, with 16 bases left between them. Germline loops: CDR1 SQVTM, CDR2 ANQGSEA. The CDR3 runs 17 residues. CDR3 in DNA: TGCAGCGTTGAAGATCTGGAAAATCCTTCTTCTGGAAACACCATATATTTT. Translated: CSVEDLENPSSGNTIYF.

This clonotype was found many times. The rearrangement joins TRBV7-3 to TRBJ1-6; D perhaps matches TRBD1 (5 bases). Deletions cut 4 bases from V and 9 bases from J, with 16 bases between. The CDR3 is 15 residues long. In germline, CDR1 is SGHTA, CDR2 FQGTGA. This chain's CDR3 is CASSSSGGVGSPLHF. CDR3 DNA: TGTGCCAGCAGCTCCAGCGGGGGGGTAGGTTCACCCCTCCACTTT.

This clonotype has ten or more counts. The chain employs TRBV12-3 or TRBV12-4 and TRBJ1-3; 9 nucleotides match TRBD1. Trimming at V came to 7 bases and at J to 7 bases, leaving 8 bases not matched to a gene. The CDR3 has 14 residues. The CDR3 bases are TGTGCCAGCACTCAGACAGGGGGTAGGAACACCATATATTTT. Amino acids: CASTQTGGRNTIYF.

CDR3 DNA sequence: TGTGCCAGCAGCTTAGACTCGACTAGCGGGAGAGCCCAGTACTTC. It specifies CASSLDSTSGRAQYF. The chain has TRBV11-2 and TRBJ2-5; TRBD2 aligns across 12 bases. This CDR3 region has 15 residues. The V segment lost 0 bases and the J segment 9 bases; nucleotides outside the gene matches: 5. The V gene's germline CDR1 is SGHAT and CDR2 FQNNGV.

This clonotype was recorded a few times. V is TRBV24-1 and J is TRBJ2-1; weak D call: TRBD1 (6 bases). Germline lookup yields CDR1 KGHDR and CDR2 SFDVKD. The germline V and J ends were trimmed by 5 bases and 7 bases, with 14 bases remaining between them. The CDR3 runs to 14 residues. The CDR3, as DNA: TGTGCCACCAGTGGACCAGGGGTATTGAATGAGCAGTTCTTC. Translation gives CATSGPGVLNEQFF.

This clonotype was counted at least ten times. V is TRBV3-1 and J is TRBJ2-5, with 13 bases matching TRBD2. The germline CDR1 and CDR2 sequences are LGHDT and YNNKEL (reference sequence). The CDR3 is 15 residues long. V lost 5 bases and J lost 5; bases outside the gene matches: 5. The CDR3 region has the DNA TGTGCCAGCAGCGTTGGGACTAGCGGGGTTGAGACCCAGTACTTC. It is translated as CASSVGTSGVETQYF.

This clonotype appeared many times. This chain uses TRBV6-2 or TRBV6-3 with TRBJ1-2; D not certain. The CDR3 spans 14 residues. CDR1 and CDR2 from the germline V gene are MNHEY and SVGEGT. V dropped 2 bases and J dropped 3 bases, with 10 bases sitting between them. The CDR3 is CASSYGGRYYGYTF. For the CDR3, the DNA is TGTGCCAGCAGTTACGGTGGCAGATACTATGGCTACACCTTC.

This clonotype was seen many times. This chain uses TRBV15 with TRBJ2-5; weak D call: TRBD1 (5 bases). This CDR3 is built from 14 residues. In germline, CDR1 is LNHNV, CDR2 YYDKDF (reference sequence). The V gene lost 3 bases and the J gene lost 5 bases, with 13 bases spanning the gap. Here the CDR3 DNA reads TGTGCCACCAGCAGTGGGGCGACAGAGGAGACCCAGTACTTC. Protein: CATSSGATEETQYF.

This clonotype was counted ten times or more. This chain joins TRBV7-8 and TRBJ1-5; 9 nucleotides agree with TRBD1. V shed 5 bases and J 3 bases; nucleotides not matched to a gene: 5. The CDR3 totals 15 residues. Germline CDR1 reads SGHVS; CDR2 reads FQNEAQ. DNA of the CDR3: TGTGCCAGCAGCGCCGGGACAGGGAACAATCAGCCCCAGCATTTT. Its protein is CASSAGTGNNQPQHF.

The V and J genes are TRBV29-1 and TRBJ2-7; 10 bases are a match to TRBD2. Germline CDR1 is SQVTM and CDR2 is ANQGSEA. After removal of 7 bases from V and 7 bases from J, the junction contained 16 bases not matched to a gene. The CDR3 spans 15 residues. The CDR3 is CSAGDRVLAGSEQYF. CDR3 nucleotide sequence: TGCAGCGCAGGAGACAGGGTACTAGCGGGAAGTGAGCAGTACTTC.

At least ten counts were recorded for this clonotype. The chain combines TRBV7-3 with TRBJ2-2; D perhaps matches TRBD1 (6 bases). Germline loops: CDR1 SGHTA, CDR2 FQGTGA. V gave up 4 bases and J gave up 4 bases, with 10 bases separating them. The CDR3 covers 14 residues. CDR3 in DNA: TGTGCCAGCAGCTACGACAGGACCACCGGGGAGCTGTTTTTT. This gives the protein CASSYDRTTGELFF.

This clonotype appeared many times. The V gene is TRBV12-3 or TRBV12-4, the J gene TRBJ2-5; no firm D call. The CDR3 length is 16 residues. V was cut by 0 bases and J by 2 bases, with 13 bases left in between. This CDR3 reads CASSLATERNQETQYF. The CDR3 region has the DNA TGTGCCAGCAGTTTAGCGACGGAAAGGAATCAAGAGACCCAGTACTTC.